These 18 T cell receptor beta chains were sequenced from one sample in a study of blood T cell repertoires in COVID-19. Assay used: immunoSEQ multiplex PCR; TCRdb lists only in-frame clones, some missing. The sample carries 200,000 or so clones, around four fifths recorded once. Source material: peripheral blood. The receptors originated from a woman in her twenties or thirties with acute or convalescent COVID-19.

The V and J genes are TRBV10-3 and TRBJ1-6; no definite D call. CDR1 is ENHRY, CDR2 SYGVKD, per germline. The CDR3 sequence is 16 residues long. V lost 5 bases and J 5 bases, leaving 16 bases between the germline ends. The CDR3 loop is CAISQLPRGDNSPLHF. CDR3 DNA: TGTGCCATCAGTCAACTGCCCAGAGGAGATAATTCACCCCTCCACTTT.

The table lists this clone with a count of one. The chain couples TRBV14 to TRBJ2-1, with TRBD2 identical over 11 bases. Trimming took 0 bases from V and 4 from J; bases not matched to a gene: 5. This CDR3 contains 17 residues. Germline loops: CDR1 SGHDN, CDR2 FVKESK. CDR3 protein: CASSQDGSSGGYNEQFF. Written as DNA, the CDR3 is TGTGCCAGCAGCCAAGATGGGTCTAGCGGGGGGTACAATGAGCAGTTCTTC.

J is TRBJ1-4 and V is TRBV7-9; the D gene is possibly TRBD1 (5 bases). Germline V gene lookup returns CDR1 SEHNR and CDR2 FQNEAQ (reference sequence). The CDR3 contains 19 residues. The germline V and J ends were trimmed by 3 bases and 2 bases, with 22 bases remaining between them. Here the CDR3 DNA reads TGTGCCAGCAGCTTCGGGAGGGTTGGGGGAAAGGCGACTAATGAAAAACTGTTTTTT. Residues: CASSFGRVGGKATNEKLFF.

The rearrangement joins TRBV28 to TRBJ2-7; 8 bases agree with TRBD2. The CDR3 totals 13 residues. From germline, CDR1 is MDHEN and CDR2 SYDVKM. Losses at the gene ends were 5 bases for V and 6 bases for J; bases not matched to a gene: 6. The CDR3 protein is CASSRAGVSEQYF. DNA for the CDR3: TGTGCCAGCAGTCGAGCGGGAGTCTCCGAGCAGTACTTC.

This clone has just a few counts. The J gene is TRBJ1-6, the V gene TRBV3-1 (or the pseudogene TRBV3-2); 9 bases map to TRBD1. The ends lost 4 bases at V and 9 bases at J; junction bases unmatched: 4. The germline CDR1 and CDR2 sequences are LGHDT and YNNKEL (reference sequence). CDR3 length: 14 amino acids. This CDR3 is CASSPGQGGSPLHF. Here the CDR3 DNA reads TGTGCCAGCAGCCCGGGACAGGGCGGTTCACCCCTCCACTTT.

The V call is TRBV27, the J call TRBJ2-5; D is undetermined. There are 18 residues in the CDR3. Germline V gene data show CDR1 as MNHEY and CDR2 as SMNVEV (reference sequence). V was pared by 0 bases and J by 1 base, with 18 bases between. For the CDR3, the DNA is TGTGCCAGCAGTTTATCCCCCGCTAGTTCTCTTTTCCAAGAGACCCAGTACTTC. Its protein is CASSLSPASSLFQETQYF.

This CDR3 reads CASSRGTGFDEQFF. The DNA for the CDR3 is TGCGCCAGCAGCCGTGGGACAGGGTTCGATGAGCAGTTCTTC. The V gene is TRBV5-1, the J gene TRBJ2-1; TRBD1 matches 9 bases. This CDR3 spans 14 amino acids. The V gene's germline CDR1 is SGHRS and CDR2 YFSETQ. Losses at the gene ends were 4 bases for V and 8 bases for J; bases not matched to a gene: 7.

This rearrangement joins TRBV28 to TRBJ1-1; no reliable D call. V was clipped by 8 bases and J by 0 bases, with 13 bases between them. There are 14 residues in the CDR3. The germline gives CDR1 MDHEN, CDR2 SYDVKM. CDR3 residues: CASAPGSLNTEAFF. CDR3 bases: TGTGCCAGCGCCCCCGGGTCCTTGAACACTGAAGCTTTCTTT.

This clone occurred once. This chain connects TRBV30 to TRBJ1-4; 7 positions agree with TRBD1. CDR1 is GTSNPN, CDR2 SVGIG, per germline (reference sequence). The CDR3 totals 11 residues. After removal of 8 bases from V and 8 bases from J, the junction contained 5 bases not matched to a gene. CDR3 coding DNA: TGTGCCGGGCGAGGGGGCGAAAAACTGTTTTTT. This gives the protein CAGRGGEKLFF.

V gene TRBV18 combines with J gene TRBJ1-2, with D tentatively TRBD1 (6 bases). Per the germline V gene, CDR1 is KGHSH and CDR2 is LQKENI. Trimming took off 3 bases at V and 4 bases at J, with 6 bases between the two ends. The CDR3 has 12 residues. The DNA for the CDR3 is TGTGCCAGCTCACCGGACAGCTATGGCTACACCTTC. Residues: CASSPDSYGYTF.

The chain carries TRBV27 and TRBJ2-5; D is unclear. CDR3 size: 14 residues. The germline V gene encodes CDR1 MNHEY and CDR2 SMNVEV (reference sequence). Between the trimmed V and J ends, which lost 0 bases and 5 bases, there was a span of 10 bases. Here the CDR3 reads CASSLSTERETQYF. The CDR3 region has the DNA TGTGCCAGCAGTTTATCGACGGAGAGGGAGACCCAGTACTTC.

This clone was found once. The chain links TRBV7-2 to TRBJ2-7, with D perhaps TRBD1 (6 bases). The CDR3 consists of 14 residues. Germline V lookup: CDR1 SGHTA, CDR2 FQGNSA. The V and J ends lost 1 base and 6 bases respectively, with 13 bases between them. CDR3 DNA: TGTGCCAGCAGCTTAGAACAGGGTGTGAGCGAGCAGTACTTC. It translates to CASSLEQGVSEQYF.

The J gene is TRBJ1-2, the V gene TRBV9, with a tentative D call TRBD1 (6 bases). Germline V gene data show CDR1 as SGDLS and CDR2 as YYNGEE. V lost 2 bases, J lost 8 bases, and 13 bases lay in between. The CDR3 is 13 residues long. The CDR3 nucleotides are TGTGCCAGCAGCGTCAGGGGCACGGGCGGCTACACCTTC. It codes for CASSVRGTGGYTF.

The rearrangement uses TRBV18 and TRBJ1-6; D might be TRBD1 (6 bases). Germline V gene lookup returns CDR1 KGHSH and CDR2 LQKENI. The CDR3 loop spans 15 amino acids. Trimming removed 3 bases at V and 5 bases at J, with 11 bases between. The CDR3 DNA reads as TGTGCCAGCTCACCGCAGGGGAGCGATAATTCACCCCTCCACTTT. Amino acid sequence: CASSPQGSDNSPLHF. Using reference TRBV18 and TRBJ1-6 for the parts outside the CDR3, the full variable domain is NAGVMQNPRHLVRRRGQEARLRCSPMKGHSHVYWYRQLPEEGLKFMVYLQKENIIDESGMPKERFSAEFPKEGPSILRIQQVVRGDSAAYFCASSPQGSDNSPLHFGNGTRLTVT.

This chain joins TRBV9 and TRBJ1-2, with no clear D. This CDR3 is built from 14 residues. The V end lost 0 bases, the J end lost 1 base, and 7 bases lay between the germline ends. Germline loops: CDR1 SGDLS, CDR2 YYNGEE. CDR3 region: CASSVGEFNYGYTF. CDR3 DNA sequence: TGTGCCAGCAGCGTAGGCGAATTTAACTATGGCTACACCTTC.

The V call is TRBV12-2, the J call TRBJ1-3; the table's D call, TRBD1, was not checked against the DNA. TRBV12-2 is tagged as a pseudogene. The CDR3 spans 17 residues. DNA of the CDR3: TGTGCAAGTCGCTTAGCGGCAGGGGCCCTTGAGTCGAACACCATATATTTT. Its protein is CASRLAAGALESNTIYF.

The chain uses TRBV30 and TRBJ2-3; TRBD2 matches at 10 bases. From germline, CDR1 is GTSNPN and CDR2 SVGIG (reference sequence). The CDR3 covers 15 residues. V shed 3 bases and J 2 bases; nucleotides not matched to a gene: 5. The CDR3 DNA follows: TGTGCCTGGAGGCAAGGACTAGCGGTCACAGATACGCAGTATTTT. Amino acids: CAWRQGLAVTDTQYF. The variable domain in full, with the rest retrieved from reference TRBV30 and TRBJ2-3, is SQTIHQWPATLVQPVGSPLSLECTVEGTSNPNLYWYRQAAGRGLQLLFYSVGIGQISSEVPQNLSASRPQDRQFILSSKKLLLSDSGFYLCAWRQGLAVTDTQYFGPGTRLTVL.

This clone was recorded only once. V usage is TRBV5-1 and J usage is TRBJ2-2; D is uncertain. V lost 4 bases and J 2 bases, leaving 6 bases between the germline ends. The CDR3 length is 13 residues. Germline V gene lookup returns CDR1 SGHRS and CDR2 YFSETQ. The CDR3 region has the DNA TGCGCCAGCAGCGTAGAAAACACCGGGGAGCTGTTTTTT. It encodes CASSVENTGELFF. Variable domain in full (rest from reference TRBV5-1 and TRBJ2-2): KAGVTQTPRYLIKTRGQQVTLSCSPISGHRSVSWYQQTPGQGLQFLFEYFSETQRNKGNFPGRFSGRQFSNSRSEMNVSTLELGDSALYLCASSVENTGELFFGEGSRLTVL.